The sequence of this TCR beta chain was determined in a study of immune heterogeneity within non-small cell lung tumors. Study-wide background: In total, the tumors were 4 squamous cell carcinomas, around 10 non-squamous carcinomas and 1 not otherwise specified.

V lost 6 bases and J lost 4, with 19 bases in between. Germline V gives CDR1 ENHRY, CDR2 SYGVKD. This CDR3 spans 15 amino acids. Study-level findings and limits: Identical dominant CDR3 beta clonotypes recurred across a patient's tumor sites, together with site-unique high-frequency clones. For the most part, the T-cell receptor beta clonotypes present at high frequency were distinct from one individual patient to the next.

This clonotype was counted between two and nine times. What it binds is unknown. For the TCR beta CDR3, multiplex PCR with 32 V and 13 J primers performed the amplification. Using its own MiXCR run on the multiplex PCR reads, TCRdb lists one record per CDR3 protein. The top ten hold approximately 12% of the sample, which has about 1,900 distinct CDR3 sequences, approximately 42% seen once. For each sample, template was 600 ng of bulk tumor genomic DNA. Primary tumors were biopsied several times each, far apart, intraoperatively. The study cohort was described as untreated, and its members had newly diagnosed non-small cell lung cancer. They went on to have curative surgery. Each donor was a newly diagnosed non-small cell lung cancer patient undergoing surgery with curative intent.

This TCR was recovered from a man aged 65 to 79 with non-small cell lung cancer. The chain employs TRBV10-3 and TRBJ2-7, with D possibly being TRBD2 (5 bases). Sequenced: lung tumor tissue. The DNA for the CDR3 is TGTGCCATCAGGGACTCAGGTGGGAGTAATTACGAGCAGTACTTC. Its translation: CAIRDSGGSNYEQYF.